This T cell receptor beta chain derives from a study of Graves' ophthalmopathy and Graves' hyperthyroidism. The length of the CDR3 is 12 residues. The V gene lost 4 bases and the J gene lost 7 bases, with 8 bases spanning the gap. Per germline, CDR1 SGHAT and CDR2 FQNNGV. Thyroid ultrasound, orbital computed tomography, TRAb, serum thyroxine and clinical symptoms formed the basis of diagnosis. Around 9.9 ml of fresh blood yielded the PBMCs by density gradient. The sequenced template was RNA, covering the TCR beta CDR3 region. HTBI primers were employed in first-round RT-PCR, then a second-round multiplex PCR followed. TCRdb re-derived calls from the multiplex PCR reads in MiXCR, one entry per CDR3 protein. The table records 170,000 or so distinct CDR3 sequences, roughly 37% of them present only once.

The rearrangement links TRBV11-2 to TRBJ1-5; D gene uncertain. Specimen: peripheral blood. The source of this sequence is a woman between 40 and 55 years old with Graves' ophthalmopathy. CDR3 in DNA: TGTGCCAGCAGCTCCCCCCAACAGCCCCAGCATTTT. It yields the protein CASSSPQQPQHF.